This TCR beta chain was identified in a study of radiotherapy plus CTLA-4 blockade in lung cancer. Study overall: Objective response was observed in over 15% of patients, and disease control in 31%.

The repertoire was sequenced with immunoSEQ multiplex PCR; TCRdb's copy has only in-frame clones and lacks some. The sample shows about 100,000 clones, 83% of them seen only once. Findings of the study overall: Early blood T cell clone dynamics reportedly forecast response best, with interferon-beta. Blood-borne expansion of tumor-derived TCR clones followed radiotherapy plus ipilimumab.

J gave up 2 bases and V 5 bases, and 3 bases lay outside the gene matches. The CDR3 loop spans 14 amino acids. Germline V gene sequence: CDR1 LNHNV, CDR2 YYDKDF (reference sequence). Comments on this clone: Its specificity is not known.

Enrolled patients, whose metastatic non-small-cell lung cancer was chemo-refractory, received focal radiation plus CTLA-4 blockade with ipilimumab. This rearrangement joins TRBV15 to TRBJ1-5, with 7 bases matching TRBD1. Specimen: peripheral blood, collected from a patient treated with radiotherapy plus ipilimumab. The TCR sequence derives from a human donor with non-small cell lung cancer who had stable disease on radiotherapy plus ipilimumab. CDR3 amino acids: CATSGGGGNQPQHF. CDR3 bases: TGTGCCACCAGCGGAGGGGGCGGCAATCAGCCCCAGCATTTT.